The text below deals with one T cell receptor beta chain. The data originate from a study of blood T cell repertoires in COVID-19. Background on the study: Sites across the United States, Italy and Spain contributed samples from acute and convalescent COVID-19. From T cells, B-cell-depleted T cells, or PBMCs came the material, which was cDNA or gDNA.

In the original workflow: Amplified reference gene primers provided the basis for estimating nucleated cell counts. TCRdb's table, derived via immunoSEQ multiplex PCR, lists solely in-frame clones and lacks some. The V and J calls and clone size are taken from that table; D and trimming were inferred from the DNA. Of some 270,000 clones listed, about nine tenths are singletons. Sequenced material: peripheral blood. The clonotype comes from a man between 35 and 55 years old with active or convalescent COVID-19.

This CDR3 reads CASSLRQGVGEQYF. CDR3 sequence (DNA): TGTGCCAGCAGTTTAAGACAGGGGGTAGGCGAGCAGTACTTC. The rearrangement links TRBV27 to TRBJ2-7, with 9 bases identical to TRBD1. CDR1 and CDR2 from the germline V gene are MNHEY and SMNVEV (reference sequence). The junction had 5 bases not matched to a gene; V was cut back by 2 bases and J by 6 bases. The CDR3 spans 14 residues.